Detailed here is one T cell receptor beta chain. Its recognized antigen is unknown. Base-call qualities are not available, and no considerably larger clone is one nucleotide away. The cohort consisted of approximately 690 healthy bone marrow donors. At the time of sampling, all cohort members were nominally healthy, though unrecorded immune exposures were likely present. The donor tested CMV seropositive and was one of the 289 seropositive cohort members. Each donor provided a peripheral blood sample, and peripheral blood mononuclear cells were used for TCR beta sequencing. The Qiagen DNeasy Blood Extraction Kit was used to extract genomic DNA from the blood cell samples. The entry originates in a study of cytomegalovirus exposure and HLA in healthy donors (dated by TCRdb to the late 2010s). Study-wide context: An earlier analysis of roughly 630 of the donors reported about 250 Gb of sequence data and about 100 million unique TCR beta sequences from about 179 million T cells. Several DR-DQ haplotypes were handled as single units for association and clustering because linkage in the cohort was strong. Donor age, sex, ethnicity and CMV serostatus were compiled together with the repertoire data. An early release that covered 500 to 800 HLA-typed donors contained around 300 gigabases of sequencing data and tens of millions of unique TCR sequences. The study used immunosequencing to profile the T cell repertoires of some 600 subjects and linked those repertoires to cytomegalovirus serostatus. Every repertoire in the discovery cohort had been generated on one and the same sequencing platform. The study combined high-throughput TCR immunosequencing, statistical association of individual TCRs with disease status, and machine learning to predict cytomegalovirus infection status. HLA typing covered class I and class II loci at four-digit resolution. On average, 235,054 unique TCR beta nucleotide sequences were sequenced per donor among a few hundred genotyped donors of the cohort, with roughly a sixth of those sequences being non-productive. The study was designed to test whether signatures of past pathogen exposure could be identified by cataloging public T cell receptors. Typing coverage varied by locus: roughly 629-640 donors for A, B, C, DRB1 and DQB1; approximately 500 for DQA1; more than 600 for DPA1; approximately 490 for DPB1. Genome-wide SNP genotypes for about 60% of the roughly 670 donors were used in a later genetic analysis, which treated that subset as a discovery cohort. The later analysis used no new phenotypic data to find candidate immune exposures, relying instead on TCR beta sequences and their occurrence across donors. To study patterns of TCR occurrence, a later analysis re-analyzed previously published TCR beta repertoires from more than 550 donors and added high-resolution HLA genotyping. The genetic ancestry cluster associated with self-reported Caucasian donors included around 76% of the roughly 400 genotyped donors. Besides the first cohort of under 700 subjects, a separate validation cohort made up of roughly 120 different subjects was used. An earlier analysis of approximately 630 of the donors applied high-throughput TCR beta sequencing to assess whether each TCR beta V gene segment acted as functional or pseudogenic.

Including the terminal cysteine and phenylalanine, the CDR3 comprises 13 residues. Left in the record is the CDR3 DNA by itself, 39 bases read in frame from the first base. CDR1 and CDR2 are read off the germline V gene (reference sequence) as MNHEY and SMNVEV. At the junction V is shortened by 5 bases and J by 3 bases, with 11 bases in between. The method behind the library was the immunoSEQ multiplex PCR assay. The multiplex PCR relied on a mix of 60 forward primers for TCR Vbeta segments and 13 reverse primers for TCR Jbeta segments. The CDR3 region of rearranged TCR beta genes was amplified from genomic DNA with a multiplex PCR assay. The Illumina HiSeq System was used to sequence the amplified TCR beta libraries as 87-base-pair reads. The authors' pipeline ran thus. A later analysis counted about 76 million unique TCR beta chains across the 640 or so repertoires, and about 10 million of these chains were shared by at least two donors. A nearest-neighbor algorithm error-corrected the raw reads and collapsed the reads into unique sequences, merging closely related sequences to remove PCR and sequencing errors. To assign V, D and J gene segments, CDR3 sequences were aligned to IMGT reference sequences. For a sequence to be retained, a match of at least six nucleotides to both a V gene segment and a J gene segment was required. A rearrangement counted as productive if the CDR3 had no stop codons and remained in frame with V and J, and every other rearrangement counted as non-productive. CDR3 was defined according to IMGT convention as the region running from the second conserved V-encoded cysteine to the conserved J-encoded phenylalanine. The earlier analysis of about 570 of the donors excluded any sequence lacking an unambiguous match to a single V gene segment. In an earlier analysis of almost 600 of the donors, a V segment was called functional when productive rearrangements were above 56.7%, and segregating when the standard deviation between donors exceeded 5%. A statistical classification framework was developed to diagnose cytomegalovirus status using the catalog of TCR beta chain sequences. V and J gene assignment, in a later analysis, came from comparing TCR nucleotide sequences with IMGT/GENE-DB human TR gene sequences. In a later analysis, CDR3 sequences and most-parsimonious VDJ recombination scenarios were assigned using the TCRdist pipeline. In a later analysis, each TCR beta chain was defined by its CDR3 amino acid sequence together with its V-gene family, and reads without a unique V-gene family were excluded. To address suspected cross-contamination and a sequencing artifact, a later analysis removed around 590 highly shared, low-generation-probability nucleotide sequences. In a later analysis, a clonal expansion index for each public chain was calculated from normalized within-repertoire ranks of inferred template counts. In a later analysis, generation probabilities were computed using a VDJ recombination model fitted to out-of-frame rearrangements, and the results were checked against IGoR. Hypergeometric tests were used in a later analysis to score TCR-TCR, TCR-HLA and TCR-CMV co-occurrence, with a repertoire-size bias correction applied to the TCR pairs. False discovery rates were estimated in a later analysis by permuting HLA or CMV assignments 20 times. A later analysis grouped co-occurring TCRs with DBSCAN, adding TCRdist sequence similarity when clustering within HLA-allele-positive subsets. Repertoires with fewer than 30,000 or more than 120,000 public chains were left out of co-occurrence clustering, as were five repertoires with anomalous nucleotide sharing. The source is immuneACCESS, and TCRdb retained only in-frame sequences with V and J called. Part of the clones is not carried over; for the studies checked, unresolved V genes explain less than half of this, and the remainder is unexplained. V, J and clone size derive from that table, while D and trimming were established from the DNA sequence. The sample table contains over 55,000 clones; only one count was recorded for 70% of them. The ten largest clonotypes hold more than 7.5% of the sample.

What the authors observed across the whole study: According to a later analysis, TCR association rates differed among HLA loci, with DRB1 alleles showing the most associated TCRs and HLA-C alleles showing the fewest. A later genetic analysis associated a missense DCLRE1C variant with V-gene and J-gene trimming of TCR beta chains, and an independent cohort replicated the association. Sequencing depth was assumed to be roughly uniform across donors in the presence/absence analyses, though that assumption may not hold. Three of the identified cytomegalovirus-associated TCR beta chains were confirmed in vitro to be specific for cytomegalovirus antigens. The earlier analysis of 587 of the donors excluded roughly 17 rarely observed V segments, including chromosome 9 orphons, because counts were too low. The study gave a list of about 160 TCR beta chains associated with cytomegalovirus. In both the original and validation cohorts, the classifier was reported to diagnose cytomegalovirus status with high specificity and sensitivity. Broadly in line with IMGT annotations, most TCR beta V segments showed up in productive rearrangements about 87% or about 30% of the time in an earlier analysis of several hundred of the donors. Across donors, most TCR sequences were observed very rarely, whereas some public TCRs were present in many individuals. Because HLA typing was unavailable for some donors at each locus, only the typed subset was used in association tests. Several of the top co-occurrence clusters appeared to be linked to parvovirus B19, influenza, CMV and Epstein-Barr virus, according to a later analysis. A further reported finding was that TCR beta sequences accurately predicted the HLA-A and HLA-B alleles for most subjects in the first cohort. The sequencing pipeline was judged likely to have produced a cluster of highly shared sequence variants as a technical artifact. A later analysis associated roughly 17,000 TCR beta sequences with specific HLA alleles at a false discovery rate of 0.05. A later analysis found that HLA-associated TCR beta chains were more clonally expanded and had lower generation probabilities than equally common non-associated chains. When HLA alleles, especially DR and DQ, strongly co-occurred, TCR associations were difficult to assign to individual alleles. The authors suggested that the approach could potentially be extended to other disease states and immunological phenotypes. Some IMGT-functional V segments, including TRBV6-2 and TRBV6-3, could not be distinguished by the 87-base-pair reads and were therefore excluded. This cohort had only TCR beta chains sequenced, and the lack of alpha or paired-chain data limited which features could be detected. The only immune exposure information available for the cohort was CMV serostatus. According to a later genetic analysis, donors in an Asian-associated ancestry cluster had fewer N-insertions in productive TCRs than the roughly 670-donor mean. Most CMV-associated TCR beta chains appeared to be HLA-restricted in a later analysis, and the HLA associations seemed to be driven largely by CMV exposure. Correlated functional status among segregating V segments might be attributable to linkage disequilibrium, but an unknown experimental factor could not be ruled out.

Sequenced: PBMCs. The TCR sequence derives from a woman aged 45-60 years in good health and CMV-seropositive. The rearrangement joined TRBV27 to TRBJ2-7; there is no confident call for the D gene. The CDR3 amino acid sequence is: CASSRVLGYEQYF. The sequenced DNA: TGTGCCAGCAGTCGAGTTCTAGGCTACGAGCAGTACTTC.